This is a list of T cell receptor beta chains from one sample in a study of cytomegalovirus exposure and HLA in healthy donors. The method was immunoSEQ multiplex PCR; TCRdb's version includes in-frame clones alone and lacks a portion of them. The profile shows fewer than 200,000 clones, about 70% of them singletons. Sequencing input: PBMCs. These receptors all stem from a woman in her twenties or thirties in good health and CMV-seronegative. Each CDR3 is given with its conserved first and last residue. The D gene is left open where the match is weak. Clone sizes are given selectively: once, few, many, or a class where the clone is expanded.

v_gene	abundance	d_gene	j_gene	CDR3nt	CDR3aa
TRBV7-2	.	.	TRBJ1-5	TGTGCCAGCAGCTTTAAATATAGCAATCAGCCCCAGCATTTT	CASSFKYSNQPQHF
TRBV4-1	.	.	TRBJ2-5	TGCGCCAGCAGCCCCAGACGCTGGGGGGACCAAGAGACCCAGTACTTC	CASSPRRWGDQETQYF
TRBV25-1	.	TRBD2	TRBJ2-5	TGTGCCAGCAGCTCTTCCGCCCCGACTAGCGGGAGTTTAAAGACCCAGTACTTC	CASSSSAPTSGSLKTQYF
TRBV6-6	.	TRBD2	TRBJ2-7	TGTGCCAGCAGTTACTCGCGGGGGGCCTCGCGAGAGCAGTACTTC	CASSYSRGASREQYF
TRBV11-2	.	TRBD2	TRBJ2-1	TGTGCCAGCAGCTTGGCTAGCGGGAACAATGAGCAGTTCTTC	CASSLASGNNEQFF
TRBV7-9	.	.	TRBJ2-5	TGTGCCAGCAGCTTAATCTCTTATCACAGTTCTTGGATCGACCAGTACTTC	CASSLISYHSSWIDQYF
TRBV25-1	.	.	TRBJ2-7	TGTGCCAGCAGTGGGTGGGCTCACGAGCAGTACTTC	CASSGWAHEQYF
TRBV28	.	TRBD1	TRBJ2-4	TGTGCCAGCAGTCTCCTCGGGACAGGGGGACAGGACATTCAGTACTTC	CASSLLGTGGQDIQYF
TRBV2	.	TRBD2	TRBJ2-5	TGTGCCAGCAAAACGGAAGCGGGGGTTCAGGAGACCCAGTACTTC	CASKTEAGVQETQYF
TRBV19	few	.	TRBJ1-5	TGTGCCAGTAGTATTTTGGAGTCCAGCAATCAGCCCCAGCATTTT	CASSILESSNQPQHF
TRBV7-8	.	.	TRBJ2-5	TGTGCCAGCAGCCAACCCCCCGGGACTGGAAAAGAGACCCAGTACTTC	CASSQPPGTGKETQYF
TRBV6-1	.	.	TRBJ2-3	TGTGCCAGCCCTCCCCGTGGTAGCGACACAGATACGCAGTATTTT	CASPPRGSDTDTQYF
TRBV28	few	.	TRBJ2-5	TGTGCCAGCAGTGGACAGTTAGAGACCCAGTACTTC	CASSGQLETQYF
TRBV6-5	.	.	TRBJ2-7	TGTGCCAGCAGAGAGGGAGGTGACTACGAGCAGTACTTC	CASREGGDYEQYF
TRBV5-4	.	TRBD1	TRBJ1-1	TGTGCCAGCAGCTTGGCAGGGACAGGGGTCGGGGGAGCTTTCTTT	CASSLAGTGVGGAFF
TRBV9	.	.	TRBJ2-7	TGTGCCAGCAGCGTAGGATCGGCAGGGAACTACGAGCAGTACTTC	CASSVGSAGNYEQYF
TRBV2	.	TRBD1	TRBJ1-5	TGTGCCAGCAATATGAGGGGGCAAGATCAGCCCCAGCATTTT	CASNMRGQDQPQHF
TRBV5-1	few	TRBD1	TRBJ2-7	TGCGCCAGCACCCGCGACAGGGTTGGCCCCTACGAGCAGTACTTC	CASTRDRVGPYEQYF
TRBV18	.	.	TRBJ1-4	TGTGCCAGCTCACCAGGGGCAACCCAGGAAAAACTGTTTTTT	CASSPGATQEKLFF
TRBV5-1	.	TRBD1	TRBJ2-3	TGCGCCAGCAGCCAGGGACAGCCCTCAGATACGCAGTATTTT	CASSQGQPSDTQYF
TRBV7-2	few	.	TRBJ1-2	TGTGCCAGCAGCTCATATACGAGCTATGGCTACACCTTC	CASSSYTSYGYTF
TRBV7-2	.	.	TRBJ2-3	TGTGCCAGCAACCCCTACTTGGCAGATACGCAGTATTTT	CASNPYLADTQYF
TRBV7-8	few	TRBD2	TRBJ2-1	TGTGCCAGCAGCTCTTATAGGGACGGGGGGAGCTCCTACAATGAGCAGTTCTTC	CASSSYRDGGSSYNEQFF
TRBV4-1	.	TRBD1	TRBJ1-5	TGCGCCAGCAGCCAAGGGAGACAGGGGCGAAGGGATCAGCCCCAGCATTTT	CASSQGRQGRRDQPQHF
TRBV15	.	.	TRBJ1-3	TGTGCCACCAGTGTACAGGGCTCTGGAAACACCATATATTTT	CATSVQGSGNTIYF
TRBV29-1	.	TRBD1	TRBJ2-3	TGCAGCGTTGAGAGAGGGACAGTCACAGATACGCAGTATTTT	CSVERGTVTDTQYF
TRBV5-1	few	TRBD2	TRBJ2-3	TGCGCCAGCAGCGCCCGGACTAGCGGGGGCACAGATACGCAGTATTTT	CASSARTSGGTDTQYF
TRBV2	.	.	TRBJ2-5	TGTGCCAGCAGTGCCCTTGGACTCGTATCGGGGGAGACCCAGTACTTC	CASSALGLVSGETQYF
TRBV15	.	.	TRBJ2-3	TGTGCCACCAGCATATGGGAGGAAAGCACAGATACGCAGTATTTT	CATSIWEESTDTQYF
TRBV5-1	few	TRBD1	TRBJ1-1	TGCGCCAGCAGCCCGAGGGGACAGGGGACTGAAGCTTTCTTT	CASSPRGQGTEAFF
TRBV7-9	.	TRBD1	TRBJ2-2	TGTGCCAGCAGCTTAGTAGGGGGCAACGGGGAGCTGTTTTTT	CASSLVGGNGELFF
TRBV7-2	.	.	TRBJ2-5	TGTGCCAGCAGCTTCCCCCCATCCGAGACCCAGTACTTC	CASSFPPSETQYF
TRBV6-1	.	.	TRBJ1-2	TGTGCCAGCAGTGAAGCGCCACAGGGTACGGGCTACACCTTC	CASSEAPQGTGYTF
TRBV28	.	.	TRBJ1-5	TGTGCCAGCCTGGGCAGGGATGAACAGCCCCAGCATTTT	CASLGRDEQPQHF
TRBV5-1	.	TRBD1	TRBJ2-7	TGCGCCAGCAGCCCCGGGACAGGGGTCTACGAGCAGTACTTC	CASSPGTGVYEQYF
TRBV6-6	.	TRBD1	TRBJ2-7	TGTGCCAGCAGTTACTCGACAGGGGTCCGTATCTACGAGCAGTACTTC	CASSYSTGVRIYEQYF
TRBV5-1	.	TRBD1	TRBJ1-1	TGCGCCAGCAATCCGAGGGGGCTGAATTCGATGAACACTGAAGCTTTCTTT	CASNPRGLNSMNTEAFF
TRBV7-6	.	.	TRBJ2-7	TGTGCCAGCAGCGGGGGGGGGCCGAGCTCCTACGAGCAGTACTTC	CASSGGGPSSYEQYF
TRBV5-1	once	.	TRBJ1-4	TGCGCCAGCAGCTTGGCGGCGGAACTGAATGAAAAACTGTTTTTT	CASSLAAELNEKLFF
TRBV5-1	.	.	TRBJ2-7	TGCGCCAGCAGCTTCGAGGGTACCTACGAGCAGTACTTC	CASSFEGTYEQYF
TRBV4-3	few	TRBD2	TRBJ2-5	TGCGCCAGCAGCCACGCGGGAGAGTCAGAGACCCAGTACTTC	CASSHAGESETQYF
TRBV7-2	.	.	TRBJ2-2	TGTGCCAGCAGCTTAGTGGGGGCGGGCACCGGGGAGCTGTTTTTT	CASSLVGAGTGELFF
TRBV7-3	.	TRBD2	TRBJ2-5	TGTGCCAGCAGCGCTAGCGGGGGCATCCAAGAGACCCAGTACTTC	CASSASGGIQETQYF
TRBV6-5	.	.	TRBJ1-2	TGTGCCAGCAGTCCTCCCATCCGGAGTCGCTTC	CASSPPIRSRF
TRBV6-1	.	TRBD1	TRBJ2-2	TGTGCCAGCAGAGAACAGACAGGGTTTGACACCGGGGAGCTGTTTTTT	CASREQTGFDTGELFF
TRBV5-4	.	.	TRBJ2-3	TGTGCCAGCAGCTTGGGTTACAGTAGCACAGATACGCAGTATTTT	CASSLGYSSTDTQYF
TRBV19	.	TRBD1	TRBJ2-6	TGTGCCAGTAGTATTCGGACAGGGGACTCTGGGGCCAACGTCCTGACTTTC	CASSIRTGDSGANVLTF
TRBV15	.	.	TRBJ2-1	TGTGCCACCAGCAGTGCGGCGTGGGGGAGGTCGGGGAACAATGAGCAGTTCTTC	CATSSAAWGRSGNNEQFF
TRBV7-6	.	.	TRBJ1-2	TGTGCCAGCAGCTTAGACCCCTTGGGAGGGTTACATGGCTACACCTTC	CASSLDPLGGLHGYTF
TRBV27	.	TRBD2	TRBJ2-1	TGTGCCAGCAGCAGCCTAGCGGGATTGGACTACAATGAGCAGTTCTTC	CASSSLAGLDYNEQFF
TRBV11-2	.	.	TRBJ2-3	TGTGCCAGCAGCGAGAACAGGGTGGGCACAGATACGCAGTATTTT	CASSENRVGTDTQYF
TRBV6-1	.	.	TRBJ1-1	TGTGCCAGCCCCCCTATGCCAGGGATCGTCACTGAAGCTTTCTTT	CASPPMPGIVTEAFF
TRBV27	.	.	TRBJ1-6	TGTGCCAGCAGTTTATATTTCGGGGCAGGGGCTTCACCCCTCCACTTT	CASSLYFGAGASPLHF
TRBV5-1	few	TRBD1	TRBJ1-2	TGCGCCAGCAGCTCGGACAGGGAGCACTATGGCTACACCTTC	CASSSDREHYGYTF
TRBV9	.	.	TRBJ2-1	TGTGCCAGCAGCGTAGCTAGGGCCAGGGGCGATGAGCAGTTCTTC	CASSVARARGDEQFF
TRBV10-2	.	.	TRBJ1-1	TGCGCCAGCAGTGAGGGTCGTCAGGACACTGAAGCTTTCTTT	CASSEGRQDTEAFF
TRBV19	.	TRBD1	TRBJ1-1	TGTGCCAGTAGTCCGGGACAGGGATGGACTGAAGCTTTCTTT	CASSPGQGWTEAFF